Shown below are 21 T cell receptor beta chains from a single sample sequenced in a study of cytomegalovirus exposure and HLA in healthy donors. Sequencing used immunoSEQ multiplex PCR; TCRdb keeps in-frame clones, though not all of them. This table holds about 130,000 clones, over 80% found once. The sample consisted of PBMCs. These receptors were collected from a woman aged 30 to 39 in good health and CMV-seropositive.

V and J are TRBV28 and TRBJ2-1; D possibly corresponds to TRBD1 (5 bases). CDR3 length: 16 amino acids. The germline gives CDR1 MDHEN, CDR2 SYDVKM. V was clipped by 7 bases and J by 0 bases, with 16 bases between them. The CDR3 DNA sequence: TGTGCCAGCACACCACCCGGTGGGGCCTCCTACAATGAGCAGTTCTTC. Translating gives CASTPPGGASYNEQFF.

This clone was observed many times. V is TRBV6-5 and J is TRBJ2-7, with a tentative D call TRBD2 (5 bases). V was trimmed by 3 bases and J by 5 bases, leaving 14 bases between them. This CDR3 is 14 amino acids long. Germline CDR1 and CDR2: MNHEY and SVGAGI. The DNA for the CDR3 is TGTGCCAGCAGTTATGAGGGCCATCGAGACGAGCAGTACTTC. Its protein product is CASSYEGHRDEQYF.

The rearrangement joins TRBV19 to TRBJ1-4; 12 nucleotides line up with TRBD1. Germline V gene lookup returns CDR1 LNHDA and CDR2 SQIVND (reference sequence). The CDR3 is 15 amino acids. The V and J ends lost 9 bases and 3 bases, in that order; junction bases with no gene match: 5. CDR3 sequence (DNA): TGTGCCAGCCGGGACAGGGGGCGATCTAATGAAAAACTGTTTTTT. Its translation is CASRDRGRSNEKLFF.

This rearrangement joins TRBV5-1 to TRBJ2-5, with D maybe TRBD1 (6 bases). Between the trimmed V and J ends, which lost 2 bases and 4 bases, there was a span of 12 bases. CDR1 is SGHRS, CDR2 YFSETQ, per germline. This CDR3 is 14 amino acids long. CDR3 residues: CASSLQGIGETQYF. CDR3 nucleotides: TGCGCCAGCAGCTTACAGGGTATAGGAGAGACCCAGTACTTC.

This sequence joins TRBV6-4 and TRBJ2-1; weak D call: TRBD2 (5 bases). This CDR3 region has 13 residues. Germline lookup yields CDR1 MRHNA and CDR2 SNTAGT. V was pared by 2 bases and J by 7 bases, with 9 bases between. The CDR3 nucleotides read TGTGCCAGCAGTGACATACGAGGGAATGAGCAGTTCTTC. Protein sequence: CASSDIRGNEQFF.

V usage is TRBV5-4 and J usage is TRBJ2-3; perhaps TRBD2 as D (5 bases). The CDR3 runs 17 residues. Trimming left V 3 bases short and J 2 bases short, with 19 bases between. Germline assignment: CDR1 SGHNT and CDR2 YYREEE (reference sequence). The CDR3 reads CASSSRSGGPSTDTQYF. For the CDR3, the DNA is TGTGCCAGCAGCTCGAGGTCTGGCGGGCCTTCCACAGATACGCAGTATTTT.

The CDR3 region has the DNA TGTGCCAGCAGGACTTCGAGTTTAAATTCACCCCTCCACTTT. This sequence encodes CASRTSSLNSPLHF. The chain employs TRBV2 and TRBJ1-6; no definite D call. Between the trimmed V and J ends, which lost 6 bases and 7 bases, there was a span of 13 bases. CDR3 length: 14 amino acids. Germline CDR1 is SNHLY and CDR2 is FYNNEI.

The chain combines TRBV9 with TRBJ2-7; TRBD2 aligns across 7 bases. V trimming: 4 bases; J trimming: 3 bases; junction bases outside the gene matches: 1. The CDR3 has 12 amino acids. The germline V gene encodes CDR1 SGDLS and CDR2 YYNGEE. CDR3 loop: CASSSGGYEQYF. CDR3 nucleotide sequence: TGTGCCAGCAGCTCGGGAGGCTACGAGCAGTACTTC.

The chain carries TRBV4-1 and TRBJ2-7; 11 bases are shared with TRBD2. The ends lost 1 base at V and 2 bases at J; junction bases unmatched: 4. Germline CDR1 is MGHRA and CDR2 is YSYEKL. The CDR3 consists of 16 residues. In nucleotides, the CDR3 is TGCGCCAGCAGCCAAGTGACTAGCGGGGCAGCCTACGAGCAGTACTTC. It is translated as CASSQVTSGAAYEQYF.

The chain combines TRBV19 with TRBJ1-4; the D gene is possibly TRBD1 (6 bases). The V end lost 4 bases, the J end lost 2 bases, and 14 bases lay between the germline ends. The germline gives CDR1 LNHDA, CDR2 SQIVND (reference sequence). This CDR3 spans 16 amino acids. CDR3 sequence reads: CASSTNDRRTNEKLFF. Written as DNA, the CDR3 is TGTGCCAGTAGTACTAACGACAGGCGGACTAATGAAAAACTGTTTTTT.

The chain carries TRBV9 and TRBJ1-2; weak D call: TRBD1 (6 bases). This CDR3 has 14 residues. Trimming stripped 3 bases from V and 3 bases from J, with 12 bases between. The germline V gene has CDR1 SGDLS and CDR2 YYNGEE. The CDR3 sequence: CASSGGGADYGYTF. CDR3 DNA: TGTGCCAGCAGCGGAGGGGGGGCTGACTATGGCTACACCTTC.

This rearrangement joins TRBV20-1 to TRBJ1-2; 9 bases agree with TRBD1. CDR1 and CDR2 (germline): DFQATT, SNEGSKA (reference sequence). The length of the CDR3 is 11 residues. J lost 4 bases, V lost 8 bases, and 2 bases had no gene match. This chain's CDR3 is CSWTGAYGYTF. The CDR3 DNA reads TGCAGTTGGACAGGGGCCTATGGCTACACCTTC.

In its sample, this clone was seen once. This specimen includes other DNA sequences encoding the same CDR3. This chain uses TRBV4-1 with TRBJ2-2; no definite D call. The CDR3 is 14 amino acids. V shed 4 bases and J shed 2 bases, with 8 bases lying between them. Germline V gives CDR1 MGHRA, CDR2 YSYEKL. The chain's CDR3 is CASSRTVNTGELFF. In DNA form, the CDR3 reads TGCGCCAGCAGCCGCACGGTTAACACCGGGGAGCTGTTTTTT.

This chain joins TRBV20-1 and TRBJ1-2; TRBD1 might be the D (6 bases). Between the trimmed V and J ends, which lost 7 bases and 9 bases, there was a span of 15 bases. The CDR3 is 11 residues long. In germline, CDR1 is DFQATT, CDR2 SNEGSKA (reference sequence). CDR3 residues: CSVTGSTRYTF. In DNA, the CDR3 is TGCAGTGTCACAGGGTCCACCCGCTACACCTTC.

The chain couples TRBV5-6 to TRBJ1-3; D not resolved. The germline V gene has CDR1 SGHDT and CDR2 YYEEEE. The CDR3 loop spans 13 amino acids. V gave up 0 bases and J gave up 3 bases, with 4 bases separating them. CDR3 nucleotides: TGTGCCAGCAGCTTGGGCAGTGGAAACACCATATATTTT. Translating gives CASSLGSGNTIYF.

This clone was observed a few times. The CDR3 is CASSESGRGSGYTF. The DNA of the CDR3 is TGTGCCAGCAGTGAATCAGGCAGGGGGAGCGGCTACACCTTC. The chain has TRBV25-1 and TRBJ1-2, with 7 bases lining up with TRBD1. The CDR3 totals 14 residues. The germline V gene encodes CDR1 MGHDK and CDR2 SYGVNS. V was pared by 1 base and J by 8 bases, with 7 bases of the junction left unmatched.

CDR3 sequence reads: CASSEGAAGTTDTQYF. The CDR3 nucleotides read TGTGCCAGCAGCGAGGGGGCGGCAGGCACAACAGATACGCAGTATTTT. The chain employs TRBV9 and TRBJ2-3; 7 bases map to TRBD1. CDR1 is SGDLS and CDR2 is YYNGEE in the germline V gene. V shed 3 bases, J shed 3 bases, and the junction held 10 bases outside the gene matches. The CDR3 is made up of 16 amino acids. The whole variable domain, remainder taken from reference TRBV9 and TRBJ2-3, is DSGVTQTPKHLITATGQRVTLRCSPRSGDLSVYWYQQSLDQGLQFLIQYYNGEERAKGNILERFSAQQFPDLHSELNLSSLELGDSALYFCASSEGAAGTTDTQYFGPGTRLTVL.

This clone has only one observation. The chain joins TRBV7-9 to TRBJ2-5; D may be TRBD1 (6 bases). CDR1 and CDR2 (germline): SEHNR, FQNEAQ (reference sequence). V was trimmed by 5 bases and J by 4 bases, leaving 23 bases between them. The CDR3 is 17 residues long. CDR3 in amino acids: CASSLRTALSWGETQYF. The CDR3 DNA reads as TGTGCCAGCAGCCTAAGGACAGCTCTGAGCTGGGGAGAGACCCAGTACTTC.

V usage is TRBV19 and J usage is TRBJ2-3, with 8 positions matching TRBD1. The CDR3 runs 20 residues. CDR1 and CDR2 (germline): LNHDA, SQIVND (reference sequence). The ends lost 6 bases at V and 0 bases at J; junction bases unmatched: 20. CDR3 loop: CASSTQGDWRGKSSTDTQYF. CDR3 nucleotides: TGTGCCAGTAGCACACAGGGGGATTGGAGGGGAAAATCTAGCACAGATACGCAGTATTTT.

The V and J genes are TRBV10-2 and TRBJ2-7; TRBD1 agrees at 7 bases. The ends lost 5 bases at V and 6 bases at J; junction bases unmatched: 7. The CDR3 covers 13 residues. Germline CDR1 reads WSHSY; CDR2 reads SAAADI. The CDR3 region is CASSTGELGEQYF. The CDR3 region has the DNA TGCGCCAGCAGTACAGGGGAGTTAGGCGAGCAGTACTTC.

This chain joins TRBV5-1 and TRBJ2-1, with a tentative D call TRBD2 (5 bases). V lost 4 bases and J 8 bases, leaving 13 bases between the germline ends. CDR1 and CDR2 from the germline V gene are SGHRS and YFSETQ. CDR3 length equals 13 residues. The CDR3 protein is CASSREGRDEQFF. The DNA for the CDR3 is TGCGCCAGCAGCCGAGAGGGTAGGGATGAGCAGTTCTTC.